Each of the 29 T cell receptor beta chains below was sequenced from the same sample in a study of T-cell memory formation after mild COVID-19. One entry per CDR3 protein, called by TCRdb with MiXCR from the 5' RACE reads. The data hold about 340,000 distinct CDR3 sequences, with 20% to 25% observed a single time. Material: PBMCs or a T cell subset sorted from them (not recorded which). The receptors were gathered from a young man who had mild COVID-19 (a few samples of this study predate the infection). Cell type and time point are not known.

This clonotype was counted a few times. This chain connects TRBV3-1 to TRBJ2-3, with 11 nucleotides matching TRBD2. V lost 2 bases and J lost 4; bases outside the gene matches: 5. The CDR3 has 16 amino acids. Germline V gene lookup returns CDR1 LGHDT and CDR2 YNNKEL (reference sequence). CDR3 sequence (DNA): TGTGCCAGCAGCCAACCGGGACTAGCGGAATCAGATACGCAGTATTTT. Translation: CASSQPGLAESDTQYF.

The genes are TRBV9 and TRBJ1-2; 10 nucleotides line up with TRBD1. The J segment lost 3 bases and the V segment lost 3 bases, leaving 8 bases of the junction unmatched. Looked up from germline, CDR1 is SGDLS and CDR2 is YYNGEE. The CDR3 has 16 amino acids. The CDR3 here is CASSGLTGTGDYGYTF. As DNA, the CDR3 is TGTGCCAGCAGCGGATTAACTGGGACAGGGGACTATGGCTACACCTTC.

In this sample, this clonotype turned up a few times. The rearrangement links TRBV7-9 to TRBJ2-5; TRBD2 matches 8 bases. The junction had 6 bases not matched to a gene; V was cut back by 2 bases and J by 1 base. Germline-derived CDR1 and CDR2 are SEHNR and FQNEAQ (reference sequence). CDR3 length equals 16 residues. The CDR3: CASSLFTGTSQETQYF. The CDR3 nucleotides are TGTGCCAGCAGCTTATTTACCGGGACTAGCCAAGAGACCCAGTACTTC.

The chain joins TRBV7-2 to TRBJ1-3; 8 bases are a match to TRBD1. Germline V CDR1 and CDR2: SGHTA, FQGNSA. The CDR3 runs to 15 residues. V lost 5 bases, J lost 7 bases, and 10 bases stayed unmatched. CDR3 DNA sequence: TGTGCCAGCAGCCCACGACAGGGGAGGGTCAACACCATATATTTT. The encoded protein is CASSPRQGRVNTIYF.

The chain joins TRBV2 to TRBJ2-3, with 8 bases fitting TRBD2. This CDR3 comprises 15 residues. Germline V gene data show CDR1 as SNHLY and CDR2 as FYNNEI. The ends lost 6 bases at V and 2 bases at J; junction bases unmatched: 7. This CDR3 reads CASSAGTRATDTQYF. The CDR3 DNA reads TGTGCCAGCAGCGCCGGGACTAGAGCCACAGATACGCAGTATTTT.

The chain couples TRBV15 to TRBJ1-2; no reliable D call. This CDR3 comprises 13 residues. V lost 1 base and J lost 8, with 11 bases in between. The germline V gene has CDR1 LNHNV and CDR2 YYDKDF (reference sequence). The CDR3 DNA is TGTGCCACCAGCAGAGGGGGTTATCAGGGCTACACCTTC. Residues: CATSRGGYQGYTF.

The gene calls are TRBV20-1 and TRBJ2-3; 8 bases map to TRBD2. The CDR3 totals 15 residues. In germline, CDR1 is DFQATT, CDR2 SNEGSKA (reference sequence). The V segment lost 5 bases and the J segment 4 bases; nucleotides outside the gene matches: 11. CDR3 region: CSAPLTGGNPDTQYF. CDR3 coding DNA: TGCAGTGCTCCCCTGACGGGGGGGAATCCAGATACGCAGTATTTT.

This clonotype occurred many times. The chain recombines TRBV4-3 with TRBJ1-1; D not resolved. V gave up 4 bases and J gave up 1 base, with 16 bases separating them. Germline CDR1 reads LGHNA; CDR2 reads YSLEER. This CDR3 contains 16 residues. The CDR3 reads CASSLSPEGRNTEAFF. CDR3 DNA: TGCGCCAGCAGCCTGAGCCCAGAGGGTCGGAACACTGAAGCTTTCTTT.

The chain couples TRBV6-6 to TRBJ1-1, with D perhaps TRBD1 (6 bases). Trimming cost V 6 bases and J 4 bases, with 15 bases left between them. The germline CDR1 and CDR2 sequences are MNHNY and SVGAGI (reference sequence). CDR3 length equals 14 residues. CDR3 region: CASSPDTGFTEAFF. The DNA for the CDR3 is TGTGCCAGCAGCCCCGACACAGGGTTCACTGAAGCTTTCTTT.

Note on this clonotype: Mismatch with germline at one junction end may stem from a read error. The CDR3: CASSPGRNYANTWELFF. The CDR3 nucleotides read TGCGCCAGCAGCCCGGGACGGAACTACGCGAACACCTGGGAGCTGTTTTTT. The chain is built from TRBV5-1 and TRBJ2-2; tentatively, D is TRBD1 or TRBD2 (5 bases each). CDR1 is SGHRS, CDR2 YFSETQ, per germline. This CDR3 region has 17 residues.

This clonotype was seen a few times. The CDR3 DNA reads TGCGCCAGCAGCTTGGTGTTAGAGGGGTCTTCAGATACGCAGTATTTT. It is translated as CASSLVLEGSSDTQYF. The gene calls are TRBV5-1 and TRBJ2-3, with D possibly called TRBD1 or TRBD2 (5 bases each). V gave up 0 bases and J gave up 4 bases, with 15 bases separating them. The CDR3 sequence is 16 residues long. Germline V lookup: CDR1 SGHRS, CDR2 YFSETQ. The full variable domain, with the rest looked up from reference TRBV5-1 and TRBJ2-3, is KAGVTQTPRYLIKTRGQQVTLSCSPISGHRSVSWYQQTPGQGLQFLFEYFSETQRNKGNFPGRFSGRQFSNSRSEMNVSTLELGDSALYLCASSLVLEGSSDTQYFGPGTRLTVL.

The chain couples TRBV4-3 to TRBJ2-2; no firm D call. V was trimmed by 0 bases and J by 3 bases, leaving 8 bases between them. This CDR3 region has 15 residues. Per the germline V gene, CDR1 is LGHNA and CDR2 is YSLEER. The CDR3 DNA is TGCGCCAGCAGCCAAGATTCGCAGCACACCGGGGAGCTGTTTTTT. The encoded protein is CASSQDSQHTGELFF.

The chain carries TRBV4-3 and TRBJ1-2, with 10 bases fitting TRBD1. V gave up 1 base and J gave up 8 bases; unmatched junction bases: 13. The CDR3 is made up of 17 amino acids. In germline, CDR1 is LGHNA, CDR2 YSLEER. In DNA, the CDR3 is TGCGCCAGCAGCCAAGGGCGGACAGGGGGACACTATCGCGGCTACACCTTC. This codes for CASSQGRTGGHYRGYTF.

The chain links TRBV7-9 to TRBJ2-3, with 7 bases fitting TRBD2. The CDR3 has 14 amino acids. The V gene end was trimmed by 3 bases and the J gene end by 5 bases; junction bases not matched to a gene: 5. CDR1 SEHNR and CDR2 FQNEAQ come from the germline V gene (reference sequence). The CDR3 nucleotides are TGTGCCAGCAGCTTCTCAGCGGGAAGAGATACGCAGTATTTT. Its protein is CASSFSAGRDTQYF.

This clonotype was found a few times. The chain links TRBV7-2 to TRBJ1-2; the match to TRBD1 covers 7 bases. CDR1 and CDR2 (germline): SGHTA, FQGNSA. CDR3 size: 13 residues. V shed 5 bases, J shed 7 bases, and the junction held 7 bases outside the gene matches. This chain's CDR3 is CASSPPDRPGYTF. The CDR3 DNA follows: TGTGCCAGCAGCCCACCGGACAGGCCTGGCTACACCTTC. Filled out from reference TRBV7-2 and TRBJ1-2, the complete variable domain reads GAGVSQSPSNKVTEKGKDVELRCDPISGHTALYWYRQSLGQGLEFLIYFQGNSAPDKSGLPSDRFSAERTGGSVSTLTIQRTQQEDSAVYLCASSPPDRPGYTFGSGTRLTVV.

The sample holds a few counts of this clonotype. This chain joins TRBV4-3 and TRBJ2-5; D call uncertain. The CDR3 is 13 residues long. Looked up from germline, CDR1 is LGHNA and CDR2 is YSLEER. V was trimmed by 1 base and J by 5 bases, leaving 8 bases between them. The CDR3 loop is CASSQAFGETQYF. The CDR3 nucleotides read TGCGCCAGCAGCCAAGCTTTTGGGGAGACCCAGTACTTC.

The genes are TRBV7-9 and TRBJ2-3, with D possibly being TRBD1 (6 bases). Trimming shortened V by 5 bases and J by 2 bases, and 11 bases separated the two germline ends. Germline CDR1 SEHNR, CDR2 FQNEAQ (reference sequence). The CDR3 runs 14 residues. CDR3 residues: CASSDRSYTDTQYF. The CDR3 DNA follows: TGTGCCAGCAGCGACAGGAGTTACACAGATACGCAGTATTTT.

This clonotype has a handful of counts. The V gene is TRBV9, the J gene TRBJ2-7; tentatively, D is TRBD1 or TRBD2 (5 bases each). Germline V CDR1 and CDR2: SGDLS, YYNGEE. The CDR3 spans 14 residues. The V gene lost 0 bases and the J gene lost 2 bases, with 9 bases spanning the gap. CDR3 bases: TGTGCCAGCAGCGTAGATGAGGGGCCCTACGAGCAGTACTTC. Amino acid sequence: CASSVDEGPYEQYF.

In this sample, this clonotype turned up a few times. The chain combines TRBV5-5 with TRBJ2-1, with D possibly being TRBD1 (5 bases). Trimming left V 5 bases short and J 12 bases short, with 15 bases between. The CDR3 runs 12 residues. Germline V gives CDR1 SGHKS, CDR2 YYEKEE (reference sequence). CDR3 nucleotides: TGTGCCAGCAGGGATGGGGCCCTCAGGCAGTTCTTC. Amino acids: CASRDGALRQFF.

The chain has TRBV5-1 and TRBJ2-1; no clear D. The CDR3 runs 15 residues. The V gene's germline CDR1 is SGHRS and CDR2 YFSETQ. V lost 0 bases, J lost 4 bases, and 11 bases lay in between. The CDR3 DNA follows: TGCGCCAGCAGCTTGGGCCAACTCGAATACAATGAGCAGTTCTTC. This encodes CASSLGQLEYNEQFF.

The V and J genes are TRBV24-1 and TRBJ2-3; unclear D gene. From germline, CDR1 is KGHDR and CDR2 SFDVKD. The CDR3 runs 13 residues. Trimming stripped 3 bases from V and 4 bases from J, with 7 bases between. The CDR3 spells CATSDSLADTQYF. In nucleotides, the CDR3 is TGTGCCACCAGTGATAGTCTAGCAGATACGCAGTATTTT.

The V call is TRBV19, the J call TRBJ1-1; 11 bases fit TRBD1. The CDR3 covers 14 residues. With 8 bases clipped from V and 6 bases from J, the junction kept 8 bases outside the gene matches. Germline CDR1 is LNHDA and CDR2 is SQIVND (reference sequence). For the CDR3, the DNA is TGTGCCAGTGAGGACAGGGGGCGAAGGGCTGAAGCTTTCTTT. It specifies CASEDRGRRAEAFF.

This clonotype appeared many times. The CDR3 is CASSLDRSNTEAFF. For the CDR3, the DNA is TGCGCCAGCAGCTTGGACAGGTCGAACACTGAAGCTTTCTTT. The chain is built from TRBV5-1 and TRBJ1-1; maybe TRBD1 (5 bases). Trimming removed 0 bases from V and 1 base from J, with 7 bases in between. The CDR3 sequence is 14 residues long. Per germline, CDR1 SGHRS and CDR2 YFSETQ.

This chain links TRBV6-2 or TRBV6-3 with TRBJ2-5; a possible D gene is TRBD2 (5 bases). Germline V gene sequence: CDR1 MNHEY, CDR2 SVGEGT. The CDR3 runs 15 residues. V shed 6 bases and J shed 5 bases, with 19 bases lying between them. CDR3 residues: CASRFRARGGETQYF. The CDR3 coding sequence is TGTGCCAGCAGGTTTCGGGCCCGGGGTGGGGAGACCCAGTACTTC.

This chain connects TRBV12-3 or TRBV12-4 to TRBJ1-2; D uncertain. Trimming left V 5 bases short and J 6 bases short, with 10 bases between. The CDR3 covers 12 residues. The DNA for the CDR3 is TGTGCCAGCAGTATGACCCGGAATGGCTACACCTTC. Its translation: CASSMTRNGYTF.

The chain recombines TRBV7-8 with TRBJ1-1; D possibly corresponds to TRBD1 (6 bases). Between the trimmed V and J ends, which lost 6 bases and 4 bases, there was a span of 15 bases. The CDR3 loop spans 14 amino acids. Germline V gives CDR1 SGHVS, CDR2 FQNEAQ. The CDR3 reads CASREGGLGTEAFF. In nucleotides, the CDR3 is TGTGCCAGCAGGGAAGGGGGACTAGGCACTGAAGCTTTCTTT.

CDR3 sequence reads: CASSPRGDTYNEQFF. In nucleotides, the CDR3 is TGTGCCAGCAGCCCCCGGGGGGACACCTACAATGAGCAGTTCTTC. The rearrangement uses TRBV9 and TRBJ2-1, with a tentative D call TRBD2 (7 bases). Per germline, CDR1 SGDLS and CDR2 YYNGEE. The CDR3 loop spans 15 amino acids. The V end lost 4 bases, the J end lost 2 bases, and 13 bases lay between the germline ends.

This clonotype occurred a few times. V and J are TRBV13 and TRBJ1-1, with D possibly matching TRBD1 (6 bases). This CDR3 has 13 amino acids. Germline V gives CDR1 PRHDT, CDR2 FYEKMQ (reference sequence). The V gene lost 5 bases and the J gene lost 4 bases, with 11 bases spanning the gap. The CDR3 nucleotides read TGTGCCAGCAGCAGGGGGAAGGGCACTGAAGCTTTCTTT. Amino acid sequence: CASSRGKGTEAFF.

CDR3 in amino acids: CASSAGGGGAGTGELFF. The CDR3, as DNA: TGTGCCAGCAGCGCCGGCGGCGGGGGGGCTGGCACCGGGGAGCTGTTTTTT. The chain recombines TRBV9 with TRBJ2-2; 9 positions match TRBD2. Per germline, CDR1 SGDLS and CDR2 YYNGEE. With V trimmed by 3 bases and J by 4 bases, 10 bases remained unmatched. CDR3 length: 17 amino acids.